These 14 T cell receptor beta chains were sequenced from one sample in a study of cytomegalovirus exposure and HLA in healthy donors (dated by TCRdb to between 2016 and 2019). Library creation used the immunoSEQ multiplex PCR assay. TCRdb holds this immuneACCESS table with in-frame rearrangements only. Some clones are missing; in checked studies, unresolved V genes explain under half, and the rest has no known cause. For this sample the table gives a few hundred thousand clones, of which 80% to 95% were detected only once. The ten biggest clones cover around 3.1% of the sample. The sample consisted of PBMCs. The origin of the receptors is a woman aged 25-40 years in good health and CMV-seronegative.

The table lists this clone with a count of one. The V call is TRBV15, the J call TRBJ2-3, with 14 bases lining up with TRBD2. Trimming took 2 bases from V and 8 from J; bases not matched to a gene: 9. This CDR3 comprises 17 residues. CDR1 LNHNV and CDR2 YYDKDF come from the germline V gene (reference sequence). CDR3 bases: TGTGCCACCAGCAGATCTGGGACTAGCGGGAGTGGGGGTACGCAGTATTTT. It encodes CATSRSGTSGSGGTQYF.

The rearrangement joins TRBV10-1 to TRBJ2-2; D uncertain. The V end lost 0 bases, the J end lost 7 bases, and 18 bases lay between the germline ends. This CDR3 spans 17 amino acids. Per the germline V gene, CDR1 is WNHNN and CDR2 is SYGVQD (reference sequence). CDR3: CASSESRWKDMDGELFF. Written as DNA, the CDR3 is TGCGCCAGCAGTGAGTCGCGGTGGAAAGATATGGACGGGGAGCTGTTTTTT.

The table lists this clone with a few counts. The V and J genes are TRBV10-1 and TRBJ2-1; 8 nucleotides match TRBD2. Germline CDR1 reads WNHNN; CDR2 reads SYGVQD (reference sequence). The V and J ends lost 6 bases and 0 bases, in that order; junction bases with no gene match: 7. The length of the CDR3 is 16 residues. The CDR3, as DNA: TGCGCCAGCAGCGAGACTAGCGTCGACTCCTACAATGAGCAGTTCTTC. It specifies CASSETSVDSYNEQFF.

V is TRBV28 and J is TRBJ2-7; perhaps TRBD1 as D (6 bases). The CDR3 contains 15 residues. The V end was cut by 3 bases, the J end by 1 base, with 13 bases between. Per the germline V gene, CDR1 is MDHEN and CDR2 is SYDVKM. In nucleotides, the CDR3 is TGTGCCAGCAGTTTGCCCCAGGGGAATTCCTACGAGCAGTACTTC. This sequence encodes CASSLPQGNSYEQYF.

V gene TRBV4-3 combines with J gene TRBJ2-1; D may correspond to TRBD1 or TRBD2 (7 bases each). The length of the CDR3 is 16 residues. V shed 0 bases and J shed 7 bases, with 16 bases lying between them. The germline V gene has CDR1 LGHNA and CDR2 YSLEER. In DNA form, the CDR3 reads TGCGCCAGCAGCCAAGATTGGGCAGGGGGGGGGAATGAGCAGTTCTTC. Amino acids: CASSQDWAGGGNEQFF.

V is TRBV5-4 and J is TRBJ2-1, with 7 bases lining up with TRBD2. This CDR3 is built from 17 residues. Germline-derived CDR1 and CDR2 are SGHNT and YYREEE (reference sequence). V was clipped by 6 bases and J by 7 bases; unmatched bases: 19. The CDR3 spells CASTSGGAGARSNEQFF. In DNA, the CDR3 is TGTGCCAGCACGTCGGGAGGTGCCGGAGCCCGTAGTAATGAGCAGTTCTTC.

This chain uses TRBV19 with TRBJ2-6; no clear D gene. Germline assignment: CDR1 LNHDA and CDR2 SQIVND (reference sequence). This CDR3 spans 15 amino acids. V dropped 3 bases and J dropped 5 bases, with 11 bases sitting between them. CDR3 in amino acids: CASSISQSRANVLTF. The CDR3, as DNA: TGTGCCAGTAGTATTTCACAAAGTCGGGCCAACGTCCTGACTTTC.

The chain is built from TRBV2 and TRBJ2-7; D is uncertain. The germline gives CDR1 SNHLY, CDR2 FYNNEI. This CDR3 region has 12 residues. V was trimmed by 5 bases and J by 5 bases, leaving 10 bases between them. The CDR3 sequence is CASSSSSNEQYF. The CDR3 nucleotides read TGTGCCAGCAGTAGTTCCAGCAACGAGCAGTACTTC.

The chain employs TRBV11-2 and TRBJ2-7; no firm D call. The CDR3 spans 12 residues. The germline V and J ends were trimmed by 3 bases and 1 base, with 4 bases remaining between them. Germline loops: CDR1 SGHAT, CDR2 FQNNGV. CDR3 nucleotide sequence: TGTGCCAGCAGCTTCGGTTCCTACGAGCAGTACTTC. Translation gives CASSFGSYEQYF.

Here the CDR3 reads CASSERAKGTGELFF. As DNA, the CDR3 is TGTGCCAGCAGTGAAAGGGCAAAGGGCACCGGGGAGCTGTTTTTT. V and J are TRBV2 and TRBJ2-2; unclear D gene. The CDR3 is 15 amino acids. Germline V gene lookup returns CDR1 SNHLY and CDR2 FYNNEI. The V end was cut by 2 bases, the J end by 4 bases, with 11 bases between.

V is TRBV20-1 and J is TRBJ1-1, with D unresolved. Germline assignment: CDR1 DFQATT and CDR2 SNEGSKA (reference sequence). The V end was cut by 5 bases, the J end by 6 bases, with 1 base between. CDR3 length: 8 residues. CDR3 loop: CSASEAFF. For the CDR3, the DNA is TGCAGTGCTTCTGAAGCTTTCTTT.

The chain carries TRBV5-6 and TRBJ1-5, with TRBD1 matching 9 bases. Germline V gives CDR1 SGHDT, CDR2 YYEEEE. The CDR3 consists of 15 residues. Losses at the gene ends were 3 bases for V and 6 bases for J; bases not matched to a gene: 7. The CDR3 DNA is TGTGCCAGCAGCTGGGGGACAGGGCCCGCTCAGCCCCAGCATTTT. This translates into CASSWGTGPAQPQHF.

CDR3 loop: CASSLLDRINTGELFF. In nucleotides, the CDR3 is TGTGCCAGCAGTTTATTGGACAGGATAAACACCGGGGAGCTGTTTTTT. This chain connects TRBV27 to TRBJ2-2; 7 nucleotides align to TRBD1. V dropped 1 base and J dropped 2; count of bases not matched to a gene: 4. CDR1 is MNHEY, CDR2 SMNVEV, per germline (reference sequence). The CDR3 consists of 16 residues.

The chain has TRBV5-5 and TRBJ2-7; 12 nucleotides agree with TRBD2. Trimming cost V 1 base and J 4 bases; bases outside gene matches: 6. Germline V gene lookup returns CDR1 SGHKS and CDR2 YYEKEE (reference sequence). This CDR3 is 16 amino acids long. CDR3 sequence: CASSLSSGRVGYEQYF. CDR3 DNA sequence: TGTGCCAGCAGCTTGTCTAGCGGGAGGGTTGGTTACGAGCAGTACTTC.